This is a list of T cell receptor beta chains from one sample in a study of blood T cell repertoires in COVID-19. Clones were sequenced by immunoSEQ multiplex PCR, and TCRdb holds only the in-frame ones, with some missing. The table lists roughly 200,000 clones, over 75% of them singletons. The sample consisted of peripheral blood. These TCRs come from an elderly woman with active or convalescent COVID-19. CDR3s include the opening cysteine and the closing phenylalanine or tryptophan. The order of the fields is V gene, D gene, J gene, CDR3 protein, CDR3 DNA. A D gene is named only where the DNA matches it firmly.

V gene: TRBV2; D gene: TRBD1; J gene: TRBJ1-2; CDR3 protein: CASTGQGARGYTF; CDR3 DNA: TGTGCCAGCACGGGACAGGGGGCACGGGGCTACACCTTC
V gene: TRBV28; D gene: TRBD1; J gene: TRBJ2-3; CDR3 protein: CASTDSGQGTDTQYF; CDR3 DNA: TGTGCCAGCACCGATTCGGGACAGGGCACAGATACGCAGTATTTT
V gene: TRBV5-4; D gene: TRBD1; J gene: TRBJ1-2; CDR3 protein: CASSGVNGQGAGGYTF; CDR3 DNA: TGTGCCAGCAGCGGAGTTAATGGGCAGGGGGCCGGTGGCTACACCTTC
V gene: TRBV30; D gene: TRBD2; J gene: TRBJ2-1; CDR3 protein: CAWHAGLAEQFF; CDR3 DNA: TGTGCCTGGCACGCGGGACTAGCGGAGCAGTTCTTC
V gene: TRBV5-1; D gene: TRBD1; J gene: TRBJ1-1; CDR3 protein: CASSPEPTGGDTEAFF; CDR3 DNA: TGCGCCAGCAGCCCGGAGCCAACAGGGGGGGACACTGAAGCTTTCTTT
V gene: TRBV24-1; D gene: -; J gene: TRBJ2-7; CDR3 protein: CATSVDNYEQYF; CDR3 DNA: TGTGCCACCAGTGTAGACAACTACGAGCAGTACTTC
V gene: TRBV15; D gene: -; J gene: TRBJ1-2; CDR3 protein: CATSRDQYIYGYTF; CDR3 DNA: TGTGCCACCAGCAGAGATCAATACATCTATGGCTACACCTTC
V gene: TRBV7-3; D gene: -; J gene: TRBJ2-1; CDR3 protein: CASSLNYLREPYNEQFF; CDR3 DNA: TGTGCCAGCAGCTTAAATTATCTGAGGGAACCCTACAATGAGCAGTTCTTC
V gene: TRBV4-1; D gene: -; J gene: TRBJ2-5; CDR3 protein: CASSQEPYGWETQYF; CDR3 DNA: TGCGCCAGCAGCCAAGAGCCTTACGGGTGGGAGACCCAGTACTTC
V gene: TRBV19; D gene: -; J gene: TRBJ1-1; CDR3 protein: CASAARSGGAEAFF; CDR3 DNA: TGTGCCAGCGCAGCGAGGTCGGGGGGGGCTGAAGCTTTCTTT